Reported below is one TCR beta chain. Its antigen is not known. The data derive from a study of T cell responses to AZD1222 COVID-19 vaccine. Study results and caveats: White British people made up most donors, females outnumbered males, and clonal diversity was possibly underestimated.

The table came from immunoSEQ multiplex PCR; TCRdb's copy has only in-frame clones and leaves some out. The sample consists of 100,000 to 150,000 clones, approximately 90% of them appearing once. The germline V gene has CDR1 GTSNPN and CDR2 SVGIG (reference sequence). Germline trimming cut 3 bases from V and 4 bases from J; bases unmatched to any gene: 8. The CDR3 covers 15 residues. The clonotype originates from an adult in good health. The gene calls are TRBV30 and TRBJ2-7, with 11 nucleotides matching TRBD2. Source: peripheral blood, taken on day 0 of AZD1222 vaccination. The CDR3 nucleotides are TGTGCCTGGAGGACAGGACTAGCGGGCCGTTACGAGCAGTACTTC. It specifies CAWRTGLAGRYEQYF.